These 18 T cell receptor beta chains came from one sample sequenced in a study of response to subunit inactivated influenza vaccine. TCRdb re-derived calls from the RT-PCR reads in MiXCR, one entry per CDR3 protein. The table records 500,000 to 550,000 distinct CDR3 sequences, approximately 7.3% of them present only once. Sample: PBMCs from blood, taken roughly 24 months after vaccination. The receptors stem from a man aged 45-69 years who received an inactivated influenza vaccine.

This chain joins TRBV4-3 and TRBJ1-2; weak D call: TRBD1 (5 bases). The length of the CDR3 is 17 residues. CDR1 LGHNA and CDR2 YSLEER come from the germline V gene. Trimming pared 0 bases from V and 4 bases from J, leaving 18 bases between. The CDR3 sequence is CASSQEPSGQTVYGYTF. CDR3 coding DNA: TGCGCCAGCAGCCAAGAGCCTTCAGGCCAGACAGTCTATGGCTACACCTTC.

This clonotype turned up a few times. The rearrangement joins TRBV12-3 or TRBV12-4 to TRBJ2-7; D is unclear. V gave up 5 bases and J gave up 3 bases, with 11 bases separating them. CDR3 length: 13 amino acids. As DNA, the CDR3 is TGTGCCAGCAGTCCCCGGTTACGCTACGAGCAGTACTTC. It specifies CASSPRLRYEQYF.

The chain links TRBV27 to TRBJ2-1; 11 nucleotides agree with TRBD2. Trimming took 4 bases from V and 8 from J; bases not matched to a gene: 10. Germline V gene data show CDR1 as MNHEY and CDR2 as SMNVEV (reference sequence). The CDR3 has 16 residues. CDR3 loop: CASSSRLAGIVDEQFF. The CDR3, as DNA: TGTGCCAGCAGTTCCCGACTAGCGGGAATTGTAGATGAGCAGTTCTTC.

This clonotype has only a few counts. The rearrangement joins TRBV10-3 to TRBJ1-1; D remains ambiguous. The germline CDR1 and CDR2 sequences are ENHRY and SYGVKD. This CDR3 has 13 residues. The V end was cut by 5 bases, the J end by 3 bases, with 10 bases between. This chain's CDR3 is CAISPGWDTEAFF. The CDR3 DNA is TGTGCCATCAGTCCTGGATGGGACACTGAAGCTTTCTTT.

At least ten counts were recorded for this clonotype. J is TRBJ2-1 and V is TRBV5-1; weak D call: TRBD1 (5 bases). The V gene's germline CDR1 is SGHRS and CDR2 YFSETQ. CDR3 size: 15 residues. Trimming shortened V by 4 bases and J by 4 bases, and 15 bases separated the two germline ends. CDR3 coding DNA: TGCGCCAGCAGCATAGACAGTGATCTGTACAATGAGCAGTTCTTC. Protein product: CASSIDSDLYNEQFF.

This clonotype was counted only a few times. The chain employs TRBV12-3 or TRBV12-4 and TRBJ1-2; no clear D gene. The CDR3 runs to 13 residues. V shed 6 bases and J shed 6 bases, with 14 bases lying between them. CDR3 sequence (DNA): TGTGCCAGCAGCCTGGGTAGAGATCATGGCTACACCTTC. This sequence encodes CASSLGRDHGYTF.

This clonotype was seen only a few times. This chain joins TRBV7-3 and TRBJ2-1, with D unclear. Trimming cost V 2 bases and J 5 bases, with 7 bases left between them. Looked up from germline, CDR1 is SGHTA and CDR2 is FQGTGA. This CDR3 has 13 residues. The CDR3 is CASSLEFHNEQFF. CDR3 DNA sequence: TGTGCCAGCAGCTTAGAATTCCACAATGAGCAGTTCTTC.

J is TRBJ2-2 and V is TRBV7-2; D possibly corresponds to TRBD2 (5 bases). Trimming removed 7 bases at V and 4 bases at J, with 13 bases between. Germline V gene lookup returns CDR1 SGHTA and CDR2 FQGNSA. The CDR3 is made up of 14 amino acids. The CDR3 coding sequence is TGTGCCAGCAATTGGCTAGCAAGCACCGGGGAGCTGTTTTTT. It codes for CASNWLASTGELFF.

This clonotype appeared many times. The CDR3 sequence: CATSRGGTSAYTEQYF. The CDR3 region has the DNA TGTGCCACCAGCAGAGGAGGGACTAGCGCCTACACAGAGCAGTACTTC. J is TRBJ2-7 and V is TRBV15, with 10 bases lining up with TRBD2. With 1 base clipped from V and 7 bases from J, the junction kept 10 bases outside the gene matches. The CDR3 is 16 amino acids. Germline values: CDR1 LNHNV, CDR2 YYDKDF (reference sequence). The full variable domain, rest sourced from reference TRBV15 and TRBJ2-7, is DAMVIQNPRYQVTQFGKPVTLSCSQTLNHNVMYWYQQKSSQAPKLLFHYYDKDFNNEADTPDNFQSRRPNTSFCFLDIRSPGLGDTAMYLCATSRGGTSAYTEQYFGPGTRLTVT.

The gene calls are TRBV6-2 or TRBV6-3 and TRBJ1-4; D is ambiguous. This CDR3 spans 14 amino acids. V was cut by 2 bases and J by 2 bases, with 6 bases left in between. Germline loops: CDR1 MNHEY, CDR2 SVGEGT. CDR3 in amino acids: CASSYNRTNEKLFF. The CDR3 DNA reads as TGTGCCAGCAGTTACAATCGGACTAATGAAAAACTGTTTTTT.

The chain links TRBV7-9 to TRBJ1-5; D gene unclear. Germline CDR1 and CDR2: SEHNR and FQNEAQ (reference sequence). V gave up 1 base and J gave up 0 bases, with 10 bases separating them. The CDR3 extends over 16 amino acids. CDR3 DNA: TGTGCCAGCAGCTTAGGCCGGGATTATAGCAATCAGCCCCAGCATTTT. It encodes CASSLGRDYSNQPQHF.

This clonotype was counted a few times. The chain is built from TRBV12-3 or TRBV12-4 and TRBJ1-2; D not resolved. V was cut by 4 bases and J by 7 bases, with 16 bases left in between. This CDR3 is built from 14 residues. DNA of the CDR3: TGTGCCAGCAGTTCCCTGTTCAACACGGGTGGCTACACCTTC. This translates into CASSSLFNTGGYTF.

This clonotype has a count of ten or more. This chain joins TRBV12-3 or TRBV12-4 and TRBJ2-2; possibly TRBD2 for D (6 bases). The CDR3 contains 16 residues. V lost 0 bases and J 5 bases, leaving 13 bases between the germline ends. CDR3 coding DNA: TGTGCCAGCAGTTTAGCGGGAGGCCGGGGGACCGGGGAGCTGTTTTTT. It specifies CASSLAGGRGTGELFF.

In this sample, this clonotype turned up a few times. The CDR3 sequence is CAISVRGDYGYTF. In DNA, the CDR3 is TGTGCCATCAGTGTGAGGGGCGACTATGGCTACACCTTC. The chain couples TRBV10-3 to TRBJ1-2, with TRBD1 as a possible D gene (5 bases). The V gene lost 4 bases and the J gene lost 3 bases, with 9 bases spanning the gap. Germline CDR1 and CDR2: ENHRY and SYGVKD. The CDR3 is made up of 13 amino acids.

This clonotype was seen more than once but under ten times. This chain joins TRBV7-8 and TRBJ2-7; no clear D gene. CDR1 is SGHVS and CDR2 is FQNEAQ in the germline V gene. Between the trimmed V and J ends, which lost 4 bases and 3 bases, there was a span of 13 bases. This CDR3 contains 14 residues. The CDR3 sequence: CASSSNSVNYEQYF. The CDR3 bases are TGTGCCAGCAGCTCGAACTCGGTAAACTACGAGCAGTACTTC.

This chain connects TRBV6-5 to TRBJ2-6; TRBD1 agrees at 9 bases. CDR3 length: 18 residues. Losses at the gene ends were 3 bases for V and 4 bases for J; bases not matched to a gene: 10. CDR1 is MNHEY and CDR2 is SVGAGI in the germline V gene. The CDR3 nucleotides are TGTGCCAGCAGTTATTTTTTGGGACAGGGCGTGGGGGCCAACGTCCTGACTTTC. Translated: CASSYFLGQGVGANVLTF.

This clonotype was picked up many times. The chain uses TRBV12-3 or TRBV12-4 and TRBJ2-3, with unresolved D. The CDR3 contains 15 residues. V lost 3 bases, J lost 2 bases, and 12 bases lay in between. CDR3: CASSFGLISTDTQYF. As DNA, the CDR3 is TGTGCCAGCAGTTTTGGGCTGATTTCCACAGATACGCAGTATTTT.

The CDR3 sequence is CSVEAEVETQYF. CDR3 bases: TGCAGCGTTGAAGCGGAGGTAGAGACCCAGTACTTC. The J gene is TRBJ2-5, the V gene TRBV29-1; a possible D gene is TRBD2 (5 bases). The CDR3 sequence is 12 residues long. V was trimmed by 1 base and J by 4 bases, leaving 7 bases between them. Germline CDR1 is SQVTM and CDR2 is ANQGSEA.